A single sample is the source of the 22 T cell receptor gamma chains below, sequenced in a study of gamma-delta chains in newborns, infants, children. TCRdb re-called the reads using CATT. Seen here are 1,000 to 1,500 gamma-chain clones, about 61% observed once, and the top ten hold approximately 9.3%. Sequencing was done on a sample of blood. The receptors derive from a child who was a newborn, infant or young child, either healthy, febrile or measles-vaccinated (not recorded which).

This clone was seen only once. A much more abundant neighbour one base away suggests this may be a read error. The chain links TRGV4 to TRGJ1 or TRGJ2. TCRdb leaves out the J gene; it was filled in here by matching the DNA to germline. Germline V gene data show CDR1 as EGSTGY and CDR2 as YDSYTSSV. This CDR3 has 11 amino acids. CDR3 protein: CATWDGWKKLF. The CDR3, as DNA: TGTGCCACTTGGGATGGGTGGAAGAAACTCTTT.

The CDR3 spells CATWDGQYYYKKLF. CDR3 nucleotides: TGTGCCACCTGGGACGGGCAATATTATTATAAGAAACTCTTT. This chain links TRGV2 with TRGJ1 or TRGJ2. TCRdb supplies no J gene; here it was assigned by aligning the nucleotide sequence to germline. Germline V lookup: CDR1 EGSNGY, CDR2 YDSYNSKV. J gave up 2 bases and V 0 bases, and 4 bases lay outside the gene matches. The CDR3 loop spans 14 amino acids.

Regarding this clone: This may be a read error: a much more frequent sequence differs by one nucleotide. The chain employs TRGV3 and TRGJ1 or TRGJ2. TCRdb lists no J gene, so it was determined here by aligning the DNA to germline. Per germline, CDR1 VTNTFY and CDR2 YDVSTARD (reference sequence). CDR3 length equals 12 residues. The chain's CDR3 is CATWGRPYKKLF. CDR3 DNA sequence: TGTGCCACCTGGGGCAGGCCCTATAAGAAACTCTTT.

The J gene went uncalled, whereas the V gene is TRGV8. This CDR3 comprises 13 residues. Germline V gene sequence: CDR1 VENAVY, CDR2 YDSYNSRV. DNA of the CDR3: TGTGCCACCTGGGATACCCTCTATAATAAGAAACTATTT. It specifies CATWDTLYNKKLF.

A note on this clone: The same CDR3 is also encoded by other DNA sequences in this sample. V usage is TRGV9 and J usage is TRGJP. The J gene, left out of TCRdb, was set here by checking the DNA against germline. This CDR3 has 16 amino acids. The germline V gene has CDR1 GITISATS and CDR2 ISYDGTV (reference sequence). The V segment lost 2 bases and the J segment 4 bases; nucleotides outside the gene matches: 2. CDR3 in amino acids: CALWEGQELGKKIKVF. The CDR3 DNA sequence: TGTGCCTTGTGGGAGGGACAAGAGTTGGGCAAAAAAATCAAGGTATTT.

This clone was recorded a few times. The junction differs from germline at one of its ends, possibly a read error. The DNA for the CDR3 is TGTGCCACCTGGGATATGTGCTATAAGGAACTCTTT. Amino acid sequence: CATWDMCYKELF. The rearrangement uses TRGV4 and TRGJ1 or TRGJ2. The CDR3 has 12 residues. CDR1 is EGSTGY and CDR2 is YDSYTSSV in the germline V gene.

In this sample, this clone is large. The V gene is TRGV2, the J gene TRGJ1 or TRGJ2. The CDR3 runs 13 residues. With V trimmed by 1 base and J by 1 base, 1 base remained unmatched. CDR1 EGSNGY and CDR2 YDSYNSKV come from the germline V gene. CDR3 sequence: CATWDGNYYKKLF. The CDR3 DNA reads TGTGCCACCTGGGACGGAAATTATTATAAGAAACTCTTT.

Remarks on this clone: In the same sample, other DNA sequences code for this CDR3. The gene calls are TRGV2 and TRGJ1 or TRGJ2. The J gene is absent in TCRdb and was assigned here via DNA matching to germline. Per germline, CDR1 EGSNGY and CDR2 YDSYNSKV. CDR3 length equals 13 residues. V dropped 0 bases and J dropped 10; count of bases not matched to a gene: 9. The CDR3 reads CATWDGGGYKKLF. CDR3 nucleotides: TGTGCCACCTGGGACGGGGGGGGTTACAAGAAACTCTTT.

The V and J genes are TRGV4 and TRGJ1 or TRGJ2. TCRdb records no J gene; here it was assigned by comparing the DNA to germline. There are 12 residues in the CDR3. J was trimmed by 0 bases and V by 5 bases; bases with no gene match: 1. Germline loops: CDR1 EGSTGY, CDR2 YDSYTSSV. The chain's CDR3 is CATWANYYKKLF. The CDR3 coding sequence is TGTGCCACCTGGGCGAATTATTATAAGAAACTCTTT.

About this clone itself: Possible read error: a much larger clone is one base away. V and J are TRGV4 and TRGJ1 or TRGJ2. The J gene comes from matching the DNA to germline here; TCRdb lacks it. The germline gives CDR1 EGSTGY, CDR2 YDSYTSSV. CDR3 length equals 13 residues. CDR3 sequence reads: CAPWDSHYYKKLF. In DNA form, the CDR3 reads TGTGCCCCCTGGGACTCACACTATTATAAGAAACTCTTT.

This chain joins TRGV3 and TRGJ1 or TRGJ2. The J gene, left out of TCRdb, was set here by checking the DNA against germline. Germline assignment: CDR1 VTNTFY and CDR2 YDVSTARD (reference sequence). Germline trimming cut 12 bases from V and 8 bases from J; bases unmatched to any gene: 13. CDR3 length equals 11 residues. The CDR3 DNA sequence: TGTGCCGCCGGGGACTCTAATAAGAAACTCTTT. This gives the protein CAAGDSNKKLF.

V gene TRGV9 combines with J gene TRGJP. The J gene is absent in TCRdb and was assigned here via DNA matching to germline. Germline V gives CDR1 GITISATS, CDR2 ISYDGTV (reference sequence). CDR3 size: 16 residues. J lost 6 bases, V lost 2 bases, and 4 bases had no gene match. The CDR3 DNA sequence: TGTGCCTTGTGGGAGGCCTTAGAGTTGGGCAAAAAAATCAAGGTATTT. This codes for CALWEALELGKKIKVF.

A remark on this clone: Sequence at one end of the junction differs from germline and may be a read error. This chain joins TRGV3 and TRGJ1 or TRGJ2. TCRdb lists no J gene, so it was determined here by aligning the DNA to germline. This CDR3 contains 16 residues. Germline values: CDR1 VTNTFY, CDR2 YDVSTARD (reference sequence). The CDR3 DNA follows: TGTGCCACCTGGGACAGGCCGGGGCTGATTTATTGTAAGAAACTCTTT. This sequence encodes CATWDRPGLIYCKKLF.

This clone was recorded only once. With a far larger clone one base away, a read error is the likely cause. The V and J genes are TRGV5 and TRGJP2. No J gene is reported in TCRdb; it was inferred here by comparing the DNA with germline. J gave up 6 bases and V 3 bases, and 7 bases lay outside the gene matches. The CDR3 is 14 residues long. The germline gives CDR1 VINAFY, CDR2 YDVSNSKD. Written as DNA, the CDR3 is TGTGCCACCTGGGACGTGGGTGGTGATTGGATCAAGACGTTT. Protein sequence: CATWDVGGDWIKTF.

With regard to this clone: With a much larger clone just one base away, this may be a read error. The V and J genes are TRGV4 and TRGJP2. Here the J gene came from matching the DNA to germline, since TCRdb omits it. With V trimmed by 0 bases and J by 2 bases, 9 bases remained unmatched. Germline CDR1 reads EGSTGY; CDR2 reads YDSYTSSV. The CDR3 spans 17 residues. The CDR3 protein is CATWDGARKSSDWIKTF. Here the CDR3 DNA reads TGTGCCACCTGGGATGGGGCCAGGAAGAGTAGTGATTGGATCAAGACGTTT.

V is TRGV3 and J is TRGJ1 or TRGJ2. The J gene, absent from TCRdb, was called here by matching the DNA to germline. Germline lookup yields CDR1 VTNTFY and CDR2 YDVSTARD (reference sequence). The CDR3 extends over 11 amino acids. The J segment lost 11 bases and the V segment lost 2 bases, leaving 6 bases of the junction unmatched. CDR3: CATWDKKEKLF. The CDR3 coding sequence is TGTGCCACCTGGGACAAGAAAGAGAAACTCTTT.

By share, this clone counts as large. The J gene is TRGJ1 or TRGJ2, the V gene TRGV3. Germline V gives CDR1 VTNTFY, CDR2 YDVSTARD (reference sequence). The CDR3 consists of 14 residues. The V segment lost 0 bases and the J segment 2 bases; nucleotides outside the gene matches: 4. The CDR3 loop reads CATWDRPHYYKKLF. The CDR3 DNA follows: TGTGCCACCTGGGACAGGCCACATTATTATAAGAAACTCTTT.

This clone is classed as large. The gene calls are TRGV5 and TRGJ1 or TRGJ2. Since TCRdb gives no J gene, matching the DNA to germline was used here to assign it. CDR3 length: 11 residues. V shed 3 bases, J shed 7 bases, and the junction held 3 bases outside the gene matches. CDR1 and CDR2 from the germline V gene are VINAFY and YDVSNSKD. The chain's CDR3 is CATWDGYKKLF. The CDR3 bases are TGTGCCACCTGGGACGGGTATAAGAAACTCTTT.

V is TRGV2 and J is TRGJP1. TCRdb gives no J gene; it was assigned here by matching the DNA to germline. CDR3 length: 14 residues. V was clipped by 0 bases and J by 7 bases; unmatched bases: 5. In germline, CDR1 is EGSNGY, CDR2 YDSYNSKV. The CDR3 DNA follows: TGTGCCACCTGGGACGGGCCAGGTGGTTGGTTCAAGATATTT. This translates into CATWDGPGGWFKIF.

As concerns this clone: A much larger clone is a single base away; this may be a read error. The sample carries other DNA sequences with the same CDR3. V is TRGV9 and J is TRGJP. No J gene is reported in TCRdb; it was inferred here by comparing the DNA with germline. The CDR3 covers 16 residues. CDR1 and CDR2 (germline): GITISATS, ISYDGTV (reference sequence). CDR3 bases: TGTGCCTTGTGGCAACCCAAGAAGTTAGGCAAAAAAATCAAGGTATTT. This codes for CALWQPKKLGKKIKVF.

In regard to this clone: Possible read error: a much larger clone is one base away. The rearrangement joins TRGV5 to TRGJ1 or TRGJ2. TCRdb supplies no J gene; here it was assigned by aligning the nucleotide sequence to germline. The J segment lost 5 bases and the V segment lost 2 bases, leaving 9 bases of the junction unmatched. This CDR3 comprises 14 residues. Germline-derived CDR1 and CDR2 are VINAFY and YDVSNSKD. CDR3 loop: CATWDMPRDYKKLF. The CDR3, as DNA: TGTGCCACCTGGGACATGCCCAGGGATTATAAGAAACTCTTT.

Details on this clone: One base away lies a much larger clone, so this may be a sequencing read error. The J gene has no call, while the V gene is TRGV3. The CDR3 totals 13 residues. Germline lookup yields CDR1 VTNTFY and CDR2 YDVSTARD (reference sequence). CDR3 sequence reads: CATWDRHYYKELF. In nucleotides, the CDR3 is TGTGCCACCTGGGACAGGCATTATTATAAGGAACTCTTT.